Reported below is one TCR beta chain. Study processing details: From reference gene primer amplification, estimates of nucleated cell counts were derived. The assay was immunoSEQ multiplex PCR, and TCRdb's table has in-frame clones only and misses some. That table is the source of V, J and clone size, and D and trimming were worked out from the DNA. Among around 45,000 clones listed, roughly 87% were seen once. These data belong to a study of blood T cell repertoires in COVID-19. For the study at large: Specimens from acute and convalescent COVID-19 originated in the United States, Italy and Spain. Sources were T cells, B-cell-depleted T cells, or PBMCs; the material itself was cDNA or gDNA.

This CDR3 comprises 15 residues. Germline lookup yields CDR1 LNHDA and CDR2 SQIVND (reference sequence). Trimming removed 10 bases from V and 5 bases from J, with 21 bases in between. This chain uses TRBV19 with TRBJ1-5; no definite D call. The receptor was derived from a man between 60 and 70 years old with active COVID-19. Input material: peripheral blood. The CDR3 is CATSLGFGGHQPQHF. The CDR3 DNA is TGTGCCACCAGTCTAGGATTCGGAGGCCATCAGCCCCAGCATTTT.